The text below deals with one T cell receptor (beta chain). Its antigen is unknown. This entry comes from a study of CD8+ T cells in alopecia areata. Overall study: People stayed on tofacitinib for 6 to 18 months, then stopped the drug for 6 months.

Treatment given: oral pan-JAK inhibitor, 5-10 mg twice daily. Whole-study results and caveats: With patients, TCR sharing proved less clear than in mice, a difference possibly related to HLA.

cDNA reverse transcribed from extracted RNA served as the sequencing template. This table comes from immunoSEQ multiplex PCR, and its TCRdb copy is limited to in-frame clones, with some not included. The sample has approximately 140,000 clones, 85% to 90% seen once; the top ten hold around 13%. This receptor was identified in a human donor with alopecia areata. Material: CD8+ T cells sorted from blood, obtained at week 4, from a patient treated with tofacitinib.

This CDR3 reads CASNIRAGANSPLHF. The DNA for the CDR3 is TGTGCCAGCAACATTCGGGCAGGGGCCAATTCACCCCTCCACTTT. This sequence joins TRBV13 and TRBJ1-6, with D perhaps TRBD1 (6 bases). Trimming left V 7 bases short and J 7 bases short, with 17 bases between. Germline V lookup: CDR1 PRHDT, CDR2 FYEKMQ (reference sequence). This CDR3 comprises 15 residues.